The 30 T cell receptor beta chains below all came from one sample that was sequenced in a study of T cell changes during pregnancy in multiple sclerosis (dated by TCRdb to about 2019). Library method: the immunoSEQ multiplex PCR assay. As stored in TCRdb, this immuneACCESS dataset retains in-frame rearrangements with V and J assigned. A fraction of the clones does not appear; measured against another copy, unresolved V genes explain less than half of the discrepancy, and the remainder lacks a known reason. Counted in this sample were 55,000 to 70,000 clones; about nine tenths of them appeared once. The ten largest clones represent 2.2% of the sample. This material consisted of peripheral blood, taken in the first trimester of pregnancy. All receptors derive from a female donor in good health, enrolled as a control in a pregnancy study.

The rearrangement joins TRBV19 to TRBJ1-5, with a possible D match to TRBD1 (5 bases). The CDR3 is made up of 15 amino acids. Per the germline V gene, CDR1 is LNHDA and CDR2 is SQIVND (reference sequence). V was shortened by 3 bases and J by 6 bases, with 15 bases between the two germline ends. The CDR3 region is CASSIGAGSFQPQHF. CDR3 coding DNA: TGTGCCAGTAGTATTGGGGCAGGCTCCTTTCAGCCCCAGCATTTT.

This rearrangement joins TRBV5-1 to TRBJ2-2; TRBD1 matches at 9 bases. With 3 bases clipped from V and 1 base from J, the junction kept 7 bases outside the gene matches. Germline lookup yields CDR1 SGHRS and CDR2 YFSETQ. This CDR3 is 17 amino acids long. CDR3 coding DNA: TGCGCCAGCAGCTCATTGACAGGGGGAAGGAACACCGGGGAGCTGTTTTTT. Translating gives CASSSLTGGRNTGELFF.

The J gene is TRBJ1-5, the V gene TRBV5-6; D is perhaps TRBD1 (6 bases). Germline CDR1 is SGHDT and CDR2 is YYEEEE. The CDR3 spans 15 residues. V lost 5 bases to trimming and J lost 0 bases, with 12 bases between them. In DNA, the CDR3 is TGTGCCAGCAGTTTCCGGGACAATAGCAATCAGCCCCAGCATTTT. This gives the protein CASSFRDNSNQPQHF.

The chain links TRBV19 to TRBJ2-5, with 8 bases that match TRBD2. This CDR3 is built from 18 residues. The V and J ends lost 5 bases and 4 bases, in that order; junction bases with no gene match: 18. Germline V gene lookup returns CDR1 LNHDA and CDR2 SQIVND (reference sequence). CDR3 sequence: CASSDPVRPPGGRETQYF. CDR3 coding DNA: TGTGCCAGTAGTGACCCCGTCCGACCACCGGGAGGGAGAGAGACCCAGTACTTC.

The chain employs TRBV5-1 and TRBJ2-5, with TRBD2 matching over 14 bases. Germline V gene data show CDR1 as SGHRS and CDR2 as YFSETQ. With 2 bases clipped from V and 1 base from J, the junction kept 4 bases outside the gene matches. The CDR3 consists of 17 residues. Written as DNA, the CDR3 is TGCGCCAGCAGCTTCGGACTAGCGGGAGGATTCCAAGAGACCCAGTACTTC. Translating gives CASSFGLAGGFQETQYF.

The chain combines TRBV7-2 with TRBJ2-3, with D possibly matching TRBD1 (6 bases). Germline V CDR1 and CDR2: SGHTA, FQGNSA. V lost 4 bases to trimming and J lost 5 bases, with 7 bases between them. This CDR3 is built from 12 residues. CDR3 region: CASSSRGDTQYF. The CDR3 DNA reads as TGTGCCAGCAGCTCCAGGGGAGATACGCAGTATTTT.

The CDR3 loop is CATSRGQGRGQDQPQHF. The CDR3 DNA is TGTGCCACCAGCAGAGGTCAGGGTAGGGGGCAAGATCAGCCCCAGCATTTT. J is TRBJ1-5 and V is TRBV15; 7 nucleotides match TRBD1. The V segment lost 1 base and the J segment 5 bases; nucleotides outside the gene matches: 11. The CDR3 has 17 amino acids. Germline values: CDR1 LNHNV, CDR2 YYDKDF (reference sequence).

In nucleotides, the CDR3 is TGTGCCAGCACGGGGGGCGGGGATAGTCAGCCCCAGCATTTT. Translating gives CASTGGGDSQPQHF. The chain employs TRBV6-6 and TRBJ1-5, with a weak D call TRBD1 (6 bases). V was clipped by 7 bases and J by 6 bases, with 16 bases between them. Germline V gene sequence: CDR1 MNHNY, CDR2 SVGAGI (reference sequence). This CDR3 contains 14 residues.

The chain is built from TRBV11-2 and TRBJ2-7; maybe TRBD2 (5 bases). Between the trimmed V and J ends, which lost 4 bases and 5 bases, there was a span of 12 bases. The CDR3 length is 13 residues. CDR1 is SGHAT and CDR2 is FQNNGV in the germline V gene. The CDR3 DNA reads TGTGCCAGCAGCTCCTCCTTGGAGGACGAGCAGTACTTC. Translating it yields CASSSSLEDEQYF.

The gene calls are TRBV28 and TRBJ1-2; D perhaps matches TRBD1 (5 bases). The CDR3 runs to 14 residues. Trimming shortened V by 2 bases and J by 2 bases, and 9 bases separated the two germline ends. CDR1 and CDR2 from the germline V gene are MDHEN and SYDVKM. CDR3 sequence (DNA): TGTGCCAGCAGTTTACAGGGCACGAACTATGGCTACACCTTC. This gives the protein CASSLQGTNYGYTF.

J is TRBJ2-1 and V is TRBV13; a weak D match, TRBD2 (6 bases). The CDR3 sequence is 16 residues long. Germline CDR1 and CDR2: PRHDT and FYEKMQ (reference sequence). Between the trimmed V and J ends, which lost 1 base and 3 bases, there was a span of 13 bases. The CDR3 here is CASSLAGLAFYNEQFF. The CDR3 nucleotides are TGTGCCAGCAGCTTAGCGGGCCTAGCGTTCTACAATGAGCAGTTCTTC.

As DNA, the CDR3 is TGCGCCAGCAGCTTGGGGTACAGGACAGAGGGGGTCTATGGCTACACCTTC. It translates to CASSLGYRTEGVYGYTF. This chain joins TRBV5-1 and TRBJ1-2, with D possibly TRBD1 on 6 matching bases. Germline V gives CDR1 SGHRS, CDR2 YFSETQ. V shed 0 bases and J shed 4 bases, with 19 bases lying between them. This CDR3 is 17 amino acids long.

The chain is built from TRBV28 and TRBJ1-1; D ambiguous. Trimming took off 6 bases at V and 5 bases at J, with 13 bases between the two ends. Germline CDR1 MDHEN, CDR2 SYDVKM. The CDR3 loop spans 13 amino acids. CDR3 nucleotides: TGTGCCAGCAGATACGACGGGAAAACTGAAGCTTTCTTT. It translates to CASRYDGKTEAFF. The whole variable domain, remainder taken from reference TRBV28 and TRBJ1-1, is DVKVTQSSRYLVKRTGEKVFLECVQDMDHENMFWYRQDPGLGLRLIYFSYDVKMKEKGDIPEGYSVSREKKERFSLILESASTNQTSMYLCASRYDGKTEAFFGQGTRLTVV.

This rearrangement joins TRBV27 to TRBJ2-6; 9 positions agree with TRBD1. The germline V gene encodes CDR1 MNHEY and CDR2 SMNVEV (reference sequence). V was pared by 5 bases and J by 0 bases, with 8 bases of the junction left unmatched. The CDR3 contains 18 residues. CDR3 DNA sequence: TGTGCCAGCAGTCCACTGGACAGGGGAAGCTCTGGGGCCAACGTCCTGACTTTC. Amino acids: CASSPLDRGSSGANVLTF.

The chain has TRBV5-8 and TRBJ1-1, with D hard to call. CDR1 and CDR2 from the germline V gene are SGHTS and YDEGEE. The CDR3 extends over 13 amino acids. The V and J ends lost 3 bases and 11 bases respectively, with 17 bases between them. The CDR3 DNA reads as TGTGCCAGCAGCTCTCCCGCCCAAAGAGGGGCTTTCTTT. Translating gives CASSSPAQRGAFF.

This chain connects TRBV27 to TRBJ1-4; tentative D call: TRBD1 (5 bases). V lost 3 bases and J lost 8, with 10 bases in between. Germline-derived CDR1 and CDR2 are MNHEY and SMNVEV (reference sequence). The CDR3 sequence is 13 residues long. This chain's CDR3 is CASSFTKGEKLFF. The CDR3 coding sequence is TGTGCCAGCAGTTTTACGAAGGGGGAAAAACTGTTTTTT.

This chain connects TRBV28 to TRBJ1-6, with D possibly being TRBD1 (5 bases). V dropped 5 bases and J dropped 14 bases, with 19 bases sitting between them. Germline V gives CDR1 MDHEN, CDR2 SYDVKM. This CDR3 is 14 amino acids long. CDR3 sequence (DNA): TGTGCCAGCAGTCGCGGGGGGTTCCGGGGGACCCTCCACTTT. It codes for CASSRGGFRGTLHF.

The chain is built from TRBV30 and TRBJ1-5; D gene unclear. V was trimmed by 1 base and J by 3 bases, leaving 7 bases between them. The CDR3 runs 13 residues. The germline V gene has CDR1 GTSNPN and CDR2 SVGIG (reference sequence). For the CDR3, the DNA is TGTGCCTGGAGTGCAAAAAACAATCAGCCCCAGCATTTT. Protein sequence: CAWSAKNNQPQHF.

V and J are TRBV9 and TRBJ1-3; D gene unclear. The V and J ends lost 0 bases and 0 bases respectively, with 7 bases between them. Germline V gene sequence: CDR1 SGDLS, CDR2 YYNGEE. The CDR3 loop spans 15 amino acids. The CDR3 DNA reads as TGTGCCAGCAGCGTAGCAGAATTCTCTGGAAACACCATATATTTT. Its protein product is CASSVAEFSGNTIYF.

The chain recombines TRBV5-6 with TRBJ1-4; weak D call: TRBD1 (5 bases). This CDR3 spans 12 amino acids. Germline V lookup: CDR1 SGHDT, CDR2 YYEEEE. V lost 4 bases and J lost 15, with 16 bases in between. In nucleotides, the CDR3 is TGTGCCAGCAGCCCAGCCGGCGGGGGGGTGTTTTTT. Its protein is CASSPAGGGVFF.

The CDR3: CASSLVSEKLEQYF. The CDR3 DNA sequence: TGTGCCAGCAGCTTAGTTAGTGAGAAGCTCGAGCAGTACTTC. The chain links TRBV7-9 to TRBJ2-7; no definite D call. The V gene's germline CDR1 is SEHNR and CDR2 FQNEAQ (reference sequence). The V gene lost 1 base and the J gene lost 6 bases, with 13 bases spanning the gap. The CDR3 loop spans 14 amino acids.

The V call is TRBV27, the J call TRBJ2-1; 7 bases agree with TRBD2. The germline V gene has CDR1 MNHEY and CDR2 SMNVEV (reference sequence). The CDR3 runs 15 residues. Trimming removed 3 bases from V and 3 bases from J; junction bases left unmatched: 5. The CDR3 DNA sequence: TGTGCCAGCAGTTTCGCTAGCGGAGTCTACAATGAGCAGTTCTTC. This encodes CASSFASGVYNEQFF.

A single count supports this clone. The chain has TRBV6-1 and TRBJ2-7; 9 bases map to TRBD1. The V gene's germline CDR1 is MNHNS and CDR2 SASEGT. The junction had 8 bases not matched to a gene; V was cut back by 3 bases and J by 2 bases. The CDR3 runs 16 residues. CDR3 protein: CASSDLGTGKTYEQYF. CDR3 coding DNA: TGTGCCAGCAGTGATTTAGGGACAGGGAAGACCTACGAGCAGTACTTC.

The V call is TRBV2, the J call TRBJ1-5; maybe TRBD1 (5 bases). Germline lookup yields CDR1 SNHLY and CDR2 FYNNEI. Trimming stripped 6 bases from V and 7 bases from J, with 13 bases between. CDR3 length: 13 amino acids. The CDR3 DNA reads as TGTGCCAGCAGCCCAGGGTTGTGGCAGCCCCAGCATTTT. Translated: CASSPGLWQPQHF.

This rearrangement joins TRBV19 to TRBJ1-2, with D possibly matching TRBD1 (6 bases). V lost 5 bases to trimming and J lost 1 base, with 8 bases between them. Per the germline V gene, CDR1 is LNHDA and CDR2 is SQIVND (reference sequence). The CDR3 contains 13 residues. The CDR3 region has the DNA TGTGCCAGTAGTCCGGACAGTAACTATGGCTACACCTTC. It yields the protein CASSPDSNYGYTF. The variable domain in full, completed from reference TRBV19 and TRBJ1-2, reads DGGITQSPKYLFRKEGQNVTLSCEQNLNHDAMYWYRQDPGQGLRLIYYSQIVNDFQKGDIAEGYSVSREKKESFPLTVTSAQKNPTAFYLCASSPDSNYGYTFGSGTRLTVV.

V usage is TRBV15 and J usage is TRBJ2-7; TRBD1 aligns across 8 bases. Trimming cost V 0 bases and J 2 bases; bases outside gene matches: 0. This CDR3 is 14 amino acids long. The germline gives CDR1 LNHNV, CDR2 YYDKDF (reference sequence). CDR3 sequence (DNA): TGTGCCACCAGCAGAGAGGGACAGGCCTACGAGCAGTACTTC. It translates to CATSREGQAYEQYF.

V gene TRBV27 combines with J gene TRBJ2-1, with 8 nucleotides matching TRBD2. CDR1 and CDR2 from the germline V gene are MNHEY and SMNVEV (reference sequence). CDR3 length: 16 residues. Germline trimming cut 8 bases from V and 7 bases from J; bases unmatched to any gene: 16. The CDR3 DNA follows: TGTGCCAGCGGGACTAGGAATGGGGGTTTGAGGAATGAGCAGTTCTTC. Translation: CASGTRNGGLRNEQFF.

This chain connects TRBV18 to TRBJ1-1; D may be TRBD1 (6 bases). The CDR3 contains 16 residues. With 5 bases removed from V and 1 base from J, the gap between germline ends came to 17 bases. Looked up from germline, CDR1 is KGHSH and CDR2 is LQKENI. CDR3 DNA sequence: TGTGCCAGCTCATCCCAATCCGGACAGCGGAACACTGAAGCTTTCTTT. Amino acids: CASSSQSGQRNTEAFF.

In DNA form, the CDR3 reads TGTGCCACCAGTGGGACAGGGGATCAGCCCCAGCATTTT. This sequence encodes CATSGTGDQPQHF. V and J are TRBV15 and TRBJ1-5, with 10 bases identical to TRBD1. From germline, CDR1 is LNHNV and CDR2 YYDKDF (reference sequence). J was trimmed by 5 bases and V by 6 bases; bases with no gene match: 1. The CDR3 runs to 13 residues.

The J gene is TRBJ1-3, the V gene TRBV4-1; perhaps TRBD1 as D (5 bases). V was clipped by 4 bases and J by 8 bases, with 21 bases between them. This CDR3 is 16 amino acids long. CDR1 is MGHRA, CDR2 YSYEKL, per germline. The CDR3 is CASSPISEARGDTIYF. CDR3 DNA: TGCGCCAGCAGCCCGATCTCGGAGGCGCGGGGGGACACCATATATTTT.